The 8 T cell receptor beta chains given below trace back to one sample, sequenced in a study of shared clonotypes between healthy human individuals. The table came from immunoSEQ multiplex PCR; TCRdb's copy has only in-frame clones and leaves some out. The sample carries a few million clones, more than 90% recorded once. The specimen sequenced was naive CD4+ T cells sorted from blood. Subset reported: CD45RA+ positively selected. All receptors derive from a man aged 18 to 29 in good health.

The CDR3 DNA reads as TGTGCCAGCAGTGCGGGACTAGCGGGGATAAATACTAGCACAGATACGCAGTATTTT. This sequence encodes CASSAGLAGINTSTDTQYF. The rearrangement links TRBV2 to TRBJ2-3; 13 positions agree with TRBD2. The CDR3 has 19 residues. The germline V gene encodes CDR1 SNHLY and CDR2 FYNNEI. With V trimmed by 4 bases and J by 0 bases, 10 bases remained unmatched. The entire variable domain, with the rest obtained from reference TRBV2 and TRBJ2-3, is as follows: EPEVTQTPSHQVTQMGQEVILRCVPISNHLYFYWYRQILGQKVEFLVSFYNNEISEKSEIFDDQFSVERPDGSNFTLKIRSTKLEDSAMYFCASSAGLAGINTSTDTQYFGPGTRLTVL.

This chain links TRBV28 with TRBJ1-6, with a weak D call TRBD1 (5 bases). The length of the CDR3 is 18 residues. V lost 5 bases and J lost 9, with 26 bases in between. Germline-derived CDR1 and CDR2 are MDHEN and SYDVKM. The CDR3 DNA reads TGTGCCAGCAGTCGGACACCGAAGAACTTAATAAGTGGTTCACCCCTCCACTTT. It yields the protein CASSRTPKNLISGSPLHF.

In its sample, this clone was seen a few times. The gene calls are TRBV7-2 and TRBJ1-5; D uncertain. With 1 base removed from V and 1 base from J, the gap between germline ends came to 8 bases. Germline-derived CDR1 and CDR2 are SGHTA and FQGNSA. The CDR3 has 15 amino acids. The CDR3 nucleotides read TGTGCCAGCAGCTTAGAGAGCGGAAGCAATCAGCCCCAGCATTTT. Encoded protein: CASSLESGSNQPQHF.

With respect to this clone: Other nucleotide sequences from this sample produce the same CDR3. The rearrangement uses TRBV18 and TRBJ1-1; 8 bases align to TRBD1. V lost 0 bases to trimming and J lost 3 bases; unmatched junction nucleotides: 3. Germline values: CDR1 KGHSH, CDR2 LQKENI. There are 15 residues in the CDR3. As DNA, the CDR3 is TGTGCCAGCTCACCACCGGGCAGGGGGCACACTGAAGCTTTCTTT. Protein sequence: CASSPPGRGHTEAFF.

CDR3 protein: CASTRREGYEQYF. CDR3 coding DNA: TGTGCCAGCACGAGACGGGAAGGCTACGAGCAGTACTTC. The chain carries TRBV6-5 and TRBJ2-7; D possibly corresponds to TRBD2 (5 bases). Deletions cut 7 bases from V and 3 bases from J, with 13 bases between. This CDR3 contains 13 residues. Germline CDR1 reads MNHEY; CDR2 reads SVGAGI.

This chain's CDR3 is CASSLDPMHYSPLHF. The CDR3 coding sequence is TGTGCCAGCAGTTTAGATCCGATGCATTATTCACCCCTCCACTTT. This chain uses TRBV27 with TRBJ1-6; D gene uncertain. The germline V gene encodes CDR1 MNHEY and CDR2 SMNVEV (reference sequence). V lost 2 bases, J lost 8 bases, and 13 bases lay in between. The CDR3 totals 15 residues.

The gene calls are TRBV5-6 and TRBJ2-3, with a possible D match to TRBD2 (6 bases). Germline V lookup: CDR1 SGHDT, CDR2 YYEEEE. Deletions cut 2 bases from V and 3 bases from J, with 7 bases between. The CDR3 is 13 residues long. The CDR3 sequence is CASSFGRTDTQYF. CDR3 DNA sequence: TGTGCCAGCAGCTTCGGGAGAACAGATACGCAGTATTTT.

The chain combines TRBV30 with TRBJ1-1, with D unclear. The V gene's germline CDR1 is GTSNPN and CDR2 SVGIG (reference sequence). There are 14 residues in the CDR3. The V end lost 2 bases, the J end lost 1 base, and 11 bases lay between the germline ends. The CDR3 nucleotides read TGTGCCTGGAGTACCTCACGGTGGAACACTGAAGCTTTCTTT. This codes for CAWSTSRWNTEAFF.